This TCR beta chain derives from a study of shared clonotypes between healthy human individuals. Whole-study findings and limits: Against clonotypes common to all four donors, non-shared ones had lower generation probabilities.

Concerning this clone itself: What it binds is not known.

Germline V CDR1 and CDR2: SGHRS, YFSETQ. CDR3 length: 14 residues. Unmatched junction bases numbered 10, after V lost 0 bases and J lost 11 bases. TCRdb keeps only in-frame clones here, not all; method: immunoSEQ multiplex PCR. Of millions of clones listed, roughly nine tenths are singletons. This chain links TRBV5-1 with TRBJ2-7, with 8 bases identical to TRBD1. Input material: naive CD4+ T cells sorted from blood. The sample's subset: CD45RA+ positively selected. The clonotype originates from a man aged 18 to 30 in good health. CDR3: CASSLVESYRGKYF. CDR3 DNA: TGCGCCAGCAGCTTGGTCGAATCGTACAGGGGGAAGTACTTC.